The source of this T cell receptor (beta chain) is a study of blood T cell repertoires in COVID-19 (dated by TCRdb to the early 2020s). The study in broad terms: Collaborator samples came from the United States, Italy and Spain and covered acute and convalescent phases of COVID-19. The prospective study material was composed of cDNA or gDNA derived from T cells, B-cell-depleted T cells, or PBMCs. The dataset comprised deeply sampled blood TCRbeta repertoires from subjects exposed to, actively infected with, or recovered from COVID-19. The repertoires were released in a freely available public database intended as a resource for research on the immune response to SARS-CoV-2. The samples were drawn from two sources: the first 160 participants of the ongoing ImmuneRACE study, and some 1,300 subjects contributed by 6 global collaborators. The sample metadata nearly always contained a de-identified subject ID, COVID-19 status, age in years and sex. Where available, HLA class I and class II types were taken from metadata supplied by the sample provider and were not determined by assay-based typing. The investigation overall reported the following: The amount of clinical and demographic metadata varied by source and participant and was provided uncurated.

The collaborating institutions used their own protocols to collect whole blood in K2EDTA tubes. Collaborator samples were shipped for TCRbeta analysis as frozen whole blood, isolated PBMCs, or DNA extracted from either sample type. The immunoSEQ Assay, a bias-controlled multiplex PCR, was used to amplify TCRbeta CDR3 regions from genomic DNA. In the paper's pipeline: The number of nucleated cells in each sample was estimated from the amplification of reference gene primers within the assay. Sequence reads were collapsed and filtered to measure the absolute abundance of every unique TCRbeta CDR3 rearrangement. For each sample, productive Simpson clonality was calculated by taking the square root of Simpson's diversity index across productive rearrangements. TCRdb took over this immuneACCESS table, retaining in-frame rearrangements with V and J assigned. Such tables are incomplete; in checked studies, under half of the missing clones stem from an unresolved V gene, and the remainder is unexplained. That table is the source of V, J and clone size, and D and trimming were worked out from the DNA. This sample comprises roughly 200,000 clones, 75% to 90% of them detected only once. The ten largest clonotypes hold about 7.2% of the sample.

On this clone: The target of this receptor is not known. No much larger clone is present one base from it, and per-base qualities are unavailable.

The sample comprised peripheral blood. This receptor was taken from a man aged 55 to 70 with acute or convalescent COVID-19.

Read as DNA, the sequence is TGTGCCAGCAGCCAAAGCTGGGGGCAGGGTCGAAAAACTGAAGCTTTCTTT. This gives the protein CASSQSWGQGRKTEAFF. The chain was built from TRBV3-1 (or the pseudogene TRBV3-2) and TRBJ1-1; TRBD1 is a possible D gene, resting on 6 matching bases. The germline V gene (reference sequence) gives CDR1 as LGHDT and CDR2 as YNNKEL. V gives up 2 bases and J gives up 5 bases, and the segment between their germline ends measures 21 bases. Counted from cysteine to phenylalanine, this CDR3 has 17 amino acids. Only the CDR3 part of the read is kept: 51 bases, read in frame from the first base.